This T cell receptor beta chain was recorded in a study of T cell changes during pregnancy in multiple sclerosis. Trimming pared 7 bases from V and 1 base from J, leaving 7 bases between. The CDR3 contains 12 residues. The germline V gene has CDR1 ENHRY and CDR2 SYGVKD. Some clones are missing from TCRdb's copy, which holds only in-frame ones; the method was immunoSEQ multiplex PCR. This table has 100,000 to 130,000 clones, roughly 90% appearing once. The starting material was peripheral blood, obtained in the third trimester of pregnancy. The chain uses TRBV10-3 and TRBJ1-2; D gene unclear. This TCR derives from a female donor in good health, enrolled as a control in a pregnancy study. The DNA for the CDR3 is TGTGCCATCAAAACAGATAACTATGGCTACACCTTC. This translates into CAIKTDNYGYTF.